Sequencing of this T cell receptor (beta chain) was carried out in a study of radiation and T cells in renal cell carcinoma. Background on the study: Nephrectomy followed 15 Gy stereotactic body radiation by 4 weeks. General study points: Without pretreatment biopsies, baseline tumor clonotype presence was undetermined. In blood, top tumor clones expanded by 2 weeks, shrinking by 4.

The assay was immunoSEQ multiplex PCR, and TCRdb's table has in-frame clones only and misses some. The sample includes tens of thousands of clones, 80% to 90% of them seen just once. Notes on this clone: What it binds is unknown.

Specified time point: blood 2 weeks post-SBRT. Treatment: 15 Gy SBRT to primary tumor, nephrectomy 4 weeks later. Blood was sampled at baseline, 2 weeks and 4 weeks after SBRT. Sequenced here: blood, sampled from a patient whose treatment included radiotherapy and nephrectomy. This receptor was taken from a woman aged 45 to 65 with renal cell carcinoma.

CDR3 residues: CASSLVGGGGQETQYF. CDR3 in DNA: TGTGCCAGCAGCTTAGTGGGCGGGGGCGGACAAGAGACCCAGTACTTC. V usage is TRBV11-2 and J usage is TRBJ2-5, with a weak D call TRBD2 (7 bases). Germline V gene lookup returns CDR1 SGHAT and CDR2 FQNNGV. V lost 1 base and J 2 bases, leaving 14 bases between the germline ends. The length of the CDR3 is 16 residues.